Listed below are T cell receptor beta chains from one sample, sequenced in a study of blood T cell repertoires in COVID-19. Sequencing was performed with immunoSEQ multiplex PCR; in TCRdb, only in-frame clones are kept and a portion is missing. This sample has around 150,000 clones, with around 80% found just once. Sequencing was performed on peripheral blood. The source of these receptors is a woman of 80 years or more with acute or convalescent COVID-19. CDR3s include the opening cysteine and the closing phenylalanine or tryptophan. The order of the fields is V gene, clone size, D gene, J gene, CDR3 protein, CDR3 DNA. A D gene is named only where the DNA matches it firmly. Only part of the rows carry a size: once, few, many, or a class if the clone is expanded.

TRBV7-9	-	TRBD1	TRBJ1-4	CASSLRDRESEKLFF	TGTGCCAGCAGCCTCAGAGACAGGGAGAGTGAAAAACTGTTTTTT
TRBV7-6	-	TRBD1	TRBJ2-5	CASSLVAGGSETQYF	TGTGCCAGCAGCTTAGTTGCAGGGGGCTCAGAGACCCAGTACTTC
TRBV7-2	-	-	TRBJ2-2	CASSLGVYLGELFF	TGTGCCAGCAGCTTAGGTGTATATTTAGGGGAGCTGTTTTTT
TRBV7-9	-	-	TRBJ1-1	CASSLTGNTEAFF	TGTGCCAGCAGCTTAACGGGTAACACTGAAGCTTTCTTT
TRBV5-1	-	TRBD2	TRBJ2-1	CASSRASGALAGGYNEQFF	TGCGCCAGCAGCCGGGCCTCTGGGGCCCTAGCGGGAGGCTACAATGAGCAGTTCTTC
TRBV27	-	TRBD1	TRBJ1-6	CASSPGTGGNSPLHF	TGTGCCAGCAGTCCTGGGACAGGGGGAAATTCACCCCTCCACTTT
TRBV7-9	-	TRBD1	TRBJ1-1	CASSSDRARFTEAFF	TGTGCCAGCAGCTCGGACAGGGCGAGGTTCACTGAAGCTTTCTTT
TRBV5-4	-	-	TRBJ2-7	CASSLDSPSHYEQYF	TGTGCCAGCAGCTTGGACAGTCCCTCCCACTACGAGCAGTACTTC
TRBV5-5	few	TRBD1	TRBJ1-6	CASHTGTANSPLHF	TGTGCCAGCCATACCGGGACAGCTAATTCACCCCTCCACTTT
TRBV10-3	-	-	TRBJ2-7	CAISGAGREASYEQYF	TGTGCCATCAGTGGGGCGGGGCGGGAAGCCTCCTACGAGCAGTACTTC
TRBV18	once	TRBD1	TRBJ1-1	CASSPVPGQDTEAFF	TGTGCCAGCTCACCAGTCCCAGGACAGGACACTGAAGCTTTCTTT
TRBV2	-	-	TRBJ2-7	CASSEKTNPYF	TGTGCCAGCAGTGAAAAAACTAATCCGTACTTC
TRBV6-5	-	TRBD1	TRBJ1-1	CASIVGDRLNTEAFF	TGTGCCAGCATCGTCGGGGACAGACTAAACACTGAAGCTTTCTTT
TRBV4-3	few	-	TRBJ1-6	CASSQVATENSPLHF	TGCGCCAGCAGCCAAGTTGCAACAGAAAATTCACCCCTCCACTTT
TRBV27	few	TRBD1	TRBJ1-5	CASSTYRGLQPQHF	TGTGCCAGCAGTACTTACAGGGGGCTTCAGCCCCAGCATTTT
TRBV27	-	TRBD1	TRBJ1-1	CASQTGGGNTEAFF	TGTGCCAGCCAGACAGGGGGAGGGAACACTGAAGCTTTCTTT
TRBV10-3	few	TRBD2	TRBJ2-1	CAIHDGLAGSNEQFF	TGTGCCATCCATGATGGACTAGCGGGAAGCAATGAGCAGTTCTTC
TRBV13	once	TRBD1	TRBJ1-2	CASSLSFRGTYGYTF	TGTGCCAGCAGCTTATCGTTCAGGGGGACCTATGGCTACACCTTC
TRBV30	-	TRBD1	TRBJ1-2	CAWEVGTGGYTF	TGTGCCTGGGAGGTGGGGACAGGCGGCTACACCTTC
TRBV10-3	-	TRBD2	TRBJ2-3	CATRLAGATDTQYF	TGTGCCACAAGACTAGCGGGGGCCACAGATACGCAGTATTTT
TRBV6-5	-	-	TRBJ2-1	CAIRWEPYNEQFF	TGTGCCATCAGATGGGAGCCTTACAATGAGCAGTTCTTC
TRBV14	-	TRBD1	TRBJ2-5	CASSQVTGGKETQYF	TGTGCCAGCAGCCAAGTAACAGGGGGCAAGGAGACCCAGTACTTC
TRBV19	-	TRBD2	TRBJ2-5	CASRVREGETQYF	TGTGCCAGCAGGGTCAGGGAGGGAGAGACCCAGTACTTC
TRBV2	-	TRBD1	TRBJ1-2	CASSYQGGGYTF	TGTGCCAGCAGTTATCAGGGGGGTGGCTACACCTTC
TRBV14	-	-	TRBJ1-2	CASSQIERSAGYGYTF	TGTGCCAGCAGCCAAATCGAGAGGTCCGCGGGCTATGGCTACACCTTC
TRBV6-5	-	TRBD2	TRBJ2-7	CASSSGLAPTYEQYF	TGTGCCAGCAGTTCGGGACTAGCGCCTACCTACGAGCAGTACTTC
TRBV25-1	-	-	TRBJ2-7	CASSQAGGEQYF	TGTGCCAGCAGCCAGGCCGGAGGCGAGCAGTACTTC
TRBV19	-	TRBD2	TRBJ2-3	CASSISGLAASSTDTQYF	TGTGCCAGTAGTATTTCGGGACTAGCAGCATCTAGCACAGATACGCAGTATTTT
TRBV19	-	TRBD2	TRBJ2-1	CASSPWGSGSAYNEQFF	TGTGCCAGTAGTCCTTGGGGTAGCGGGAGTGCCTACAATGAGCAGTTCTTC
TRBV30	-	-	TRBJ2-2	CAWSSGWTGELFF	TGTGCCTGGAGCTCAGGGTGGACCGGGGAGCTGTTTTTT
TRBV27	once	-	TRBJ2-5	CASSYNQGETQYF	TGTGCCAGCAGTTACAATCAGGGAGAGACCCAGTACTTC
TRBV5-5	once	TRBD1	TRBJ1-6	CASSPRDRVSSPLHF	TGTGCCAGCAGCCCACGGGACAGGGTCAGTTCACCCCTCCACTTT
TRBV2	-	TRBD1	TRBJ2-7	CARKIPTGTGGNEQYF	TGTGCCAGGAAAATCCCAACCGGGACAGGGGGCAACGAGCAGTACTTC
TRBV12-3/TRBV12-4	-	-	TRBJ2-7	CASSFTETYEQYF	TGTGCCAGCAGTTTCACTGAGACCTACGAGCAGTACTTC
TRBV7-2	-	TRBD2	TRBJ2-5	CASSPSSGRKETQYF	TGTGCCAGCAGCCCTTCCAGCGGGAGGAAGGAGACCCAGTACTTC
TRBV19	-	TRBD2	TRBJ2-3	CASSILPSGGGTQYF	TGTGCCAGTAGTATATTACCCAGCGGGGGGGGAACGCAGTATTTT
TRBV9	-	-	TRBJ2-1	CASTRGNRDEQFF	TGTGCCAGCACCAGGGGTAACAGGGATGAGCAGTTCTTC
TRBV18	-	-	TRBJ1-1	CASTPGQNTEAFF	TGTGCCAGCACACCGGGACAGAACACTGAAGCTTTCTTT
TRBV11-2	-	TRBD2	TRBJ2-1	CASSSTPSGRYNEQFF	TGTGCCAGCAGCTCGACTCCTAGCGGGAGATATAATGAGCAGTTCTTC
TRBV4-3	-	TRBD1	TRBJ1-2	CASRGDSYGYTF	TGCGCCAGCAGGGGGGACAGCTATGGCTACACCTTC
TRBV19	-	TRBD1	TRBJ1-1	CASSTKTGATEAFF	TGTGCCAGTAGTACAAAAACAGGGGCAACTGAAGCTTTCTTT
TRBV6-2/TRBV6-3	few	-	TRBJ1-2	CASSIGGPYGYTF	TGTGCCAGCAGCATCGGGGGGCCCTATGGCTACACCTTC
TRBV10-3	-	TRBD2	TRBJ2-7	CAIRSLAGGVEQYF	TGTGCCATCAGGTCACTAGCGGGAGGGGTCGAGCAGTACTTC
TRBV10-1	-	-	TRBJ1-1	CASRDTMNTEAFF	TGCGCCAGCCGGGACACCATGAACACTGAAGCTTTCTTT
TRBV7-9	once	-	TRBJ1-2	CASSSYPMRGQGGYTF	TGTGCCAGCAGCTCGTACCCCATGCGGGGGCAGGGAGGCTACACCTTC
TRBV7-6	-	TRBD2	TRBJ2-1	CASSFLAGAYNEQFF	TGTGCCAGCAGCTTTCTAGCGGGGGCCTACAATGAGCAGTTCTTC
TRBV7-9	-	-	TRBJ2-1	CASSLQGLNEQFF	TGTGCCAGCAGCTTACAGGGTCTAAATGAGCAGTTCTTC
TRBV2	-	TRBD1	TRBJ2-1	CASNLGTGLDEQFF	TGTGCCAGCAACCTGGGGACAGGATTGGATGAGCAGTTCTTC
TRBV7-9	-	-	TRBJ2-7	CASSLYSSSLTSKQYF	TGTGCCAGCAGCTTATATAGCAGCTCCCTGACTTCCAAGCAGTACTTC
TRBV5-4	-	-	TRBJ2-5	CASTLFGEETQYF	TGTGCCAGCACACTGTTCGGGGAAGAGACCCAGTACTTC
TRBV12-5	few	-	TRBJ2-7	CASGLTLSYEQYF	TGTGCTAGTGGTCTGACACTCTCCTACGAGCAGTACTTC
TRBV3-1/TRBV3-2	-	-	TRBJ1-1	CASSPEGRTEAFF	TGTGCCAGCAGCCCGGAGGGGAGGACTGAAGCTTTCTTT
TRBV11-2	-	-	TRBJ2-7	CASSLQLVPYEQYF	TGTGCCAGCAGCCTCCAACTGGTTCCCTACGAGCAGTACTTC
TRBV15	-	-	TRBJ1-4	CATRRVWGRQDLNEKLFF	TGTGCCACCAGGAGGGTATGGGGAAGACAGGACCTTAATGAAAAACTGTTTTTT
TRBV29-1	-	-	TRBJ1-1	CSVSGQQNTEAFF	TGCAGCGTATCCGGACAGCAGAACACTGAAGCTTTCTTT
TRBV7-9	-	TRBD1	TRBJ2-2	CASSLRDSPNTGELFF	TGTGCCAGCAGCCTCAGGGACAGCCCGAACACCGGGGAGCTGTTTTTT